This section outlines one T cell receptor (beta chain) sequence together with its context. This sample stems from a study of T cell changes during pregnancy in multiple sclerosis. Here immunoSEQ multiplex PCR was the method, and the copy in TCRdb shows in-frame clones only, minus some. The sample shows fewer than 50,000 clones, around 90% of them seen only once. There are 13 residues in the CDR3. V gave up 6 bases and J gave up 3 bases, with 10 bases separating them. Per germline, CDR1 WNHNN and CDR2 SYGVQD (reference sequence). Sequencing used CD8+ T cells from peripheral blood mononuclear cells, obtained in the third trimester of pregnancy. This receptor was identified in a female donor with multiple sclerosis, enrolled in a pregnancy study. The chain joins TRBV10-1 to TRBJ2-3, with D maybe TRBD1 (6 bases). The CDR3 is CASSGQKTDTQYF. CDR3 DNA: TGCGCCAGCAGCGGACAGAAAACAGATACGCAGTATTTT.